This entry lists 28 T cell receptor beta chains sequenced from one sample in a study of OX40 agonist ivuxolimab in advanced cancers. Libraries were prepared by immunoSEQ multiplex PCR; TCRdb keeps only in-frame clonotypes and omits some of them. The table has 15,000 or so clones, roughly 80% seen once. This specimen consisted of CD4+ or CD8+ T cells sorted from blood, obtained in a trial of the OX40 agonist ivuxolimab. The source of these receptors is an adult with an advanced solid tumor such as melanoma, head and neck, liver or kidney cancer.

The V and J genes are TRBV11-1 and TRBJ2-5; D gene ambiguous. The CDR3 spans 13 residues. V was pared by 3 bases and J by 4 bases, with 9 bases between. Germline CDR1 and CDR2: SGHAT and FQDESV (reference sequence). CDR3 in amino acids: CASSFTVVETQYF. The CDR3 DNA is TGTGCCAGCAGCTTCACAGTAGTAGAGACCCAGTACTTC.

This clone turned up a few times. The chain is built from TRBV28 and TRBJ2-6; possible D gene TRBD2, 6 bases. The germline V gene encodes CDR1 MDHEN and CDR2 SYDVKM. Trimming removed 3 bases from V and 0 bases from J, with 12 bases in between. This CDR3 region has 17 residues. CDR3 sequence: CASSLEGADSGANVLTF. The CDR3 DNA reads TGTGCCAGCAGTTTGGAGGGAGCCGACTCTGGGGCCAACGTCCTGACTTTC.

The chain recombines TRBV4-1 with TRBJ1-5; D is ambiguous. Between the trimmed V and J ends, which lost 1 base and 9 bases, there was a span of 13 bases. Germline loops: CDR1 MGHRA, CDR2 YSYEKL. The CDR3 spans 14 residues. The DNA for the CDR3 is TGCGCCAGCAGCCAAGGAGAAGGTATATGGCCCCAGCATTTT. Its protein is CASSQGEGIWPQHF.

This clone is a singleton in its sample. The chain couples TRBV6-1 to TRBJ1-5, with D possibly being TRBD1 (5 bases). Germline assignment: CDR1 MNHNS and CDR2 SASEGT. The CDR3 has 12 residues. The ends were cut back, 3 bases at V and 15 bases at J, with 15 bases in the middle. The CDR3 here is CASSERDPLWHF. CDR3 sequence (DNA): TGTGCCAGCAGTGAGAGGGACCCCCTTTGGCATTTT.

This clone is deemed medium-sized (0.01 to 0.1%). The V gene is TRBV6-5, the J gene TRBJ2-7, with TRBD1 identical over 9 bases. CDR1 is MNHEY, CDR2 SVGAGI, per germline. The CDR3 is 14 amino acids. Losses at the gene ends were 8 bases for V and 5 bases for J; bases not matched to a gene: 10. CDR3 DNA: TGTGCCAGCGGAGGGACAGGGCCCTGGGACGAGCAGTACTTC. This codes for CASGGTGPWDEQYF.

This clone came up once. The rearrangement joins TRBV7-9 to TRBJ2-7; no definite D call. From germline, CDR1 is SEHNR and CDR2 FQNEAQ (reference sequence). The ends were cut back, 3 bases at V and 0 bases at J, with 3 bases in the middle. CDR3 length equals 12 residues. DNA of the CDR3: TGTGCCAGCAGCTTTGACTCCTACGAGCAGTACTTC. Its protein product is CASSFDSYEQYF.

This rearrangement joins TRBV5-1 to TRBJ2-5; weak D call: TRBD2 (6 bases). This CDR3 has 14 amino acids. V lost 2 bases and J 4 bases, leaving 12 bases between the germline ends. Germline V gene sequence: CDR1 SGHRS, CDR2 YFSETQ. The CDR3 DNA is TGCGCCAGCAGCTTATACGGAGCGGGAGAGACCCAGTACTTC. This sequence encodes CASSLYGAGETQYF.

The gene calls are TRBV5-3 and TRBJ2-7; D possibly corresponds to TRBD1 (5 bases). TRBV5-3 counts as an open reading frame of uncertain function. The V gene lost 8 bases and the J gene lost 2 bases, with 11 bases spanning the gap. The CDR3 extends over 12 amino acids. Written as DNA, the CDR3 is TGTGCCAGCCGATTGGGGCCCTACGAGCAGTACTTC. Protein: CASRLGPYEQYF.

The V call is TRBV10-1, the J call TRBJ2-7; TRBD2 matches at 8 bases. The CDR3 contains 13 residues. J gave up 2 bases and V 6 bases, and 3 bases lay outside the gene matches. Germline CDR1 reads WNHNN; CDR2 reads SYGVQD (reference sequence). Here the CDR3 reads CASSPGLAYEQYF. In DNA, the CDR3 is TGCGCCAGCAGCCCGGGACTAGCCTACGAGCAGTACTTC.

The V and J genes are TRBV19 and TRBJ1-6, with no clear D. Germline V lookup: CDR1 LNHDA, CDR2 SQIVND (reference sequence). V lost 5 bases and J 0 bases, leaving 14 bases between the germline ends. This CDR3 has 17 residues. The CDR3 sequence is CASSPDGVSSYNSPLHF. CDR3 coding DNA: TGTGCCAGTAGTCCCGACGGCGTGAGCTCCTATAATTCACCCCTCCACTTT.

This clone was found once. The genes are TRBV7-6 and TRBJ2-7, with TRBD1 matching 7 bases. CDR3 size: 16 residues. The V gene's germline CDR1 is SGHVS and CDR2 FNYEAQ. Trimming cost V 5 bases and J 6 bases; bases outside gene matches: 16. The CDR3 reads CASSPSIDRVNSEQYF. The CDR3 region has the DNA TGTGCCAGCAGCCCGTCGATTGACAGGGTAAACTCCGAGCAGTACTTC.

The chain links TRBV6-1 to TRBJ2-3, with a tentative D call TRBD2 (6 bases). Looked up from germline, CDR1 is MNHNS and CDR2 is SASEGT. V lost 6 bases and J 0 bases, leaving 10 bases between the germline ends. The CDR3 covers 14 residues. CDR3 loop: CASSPRGSTDTQYF. The CDR3 coding sequence is TGTGCCAGCAGCCCCCGGGGGAGCACAGATACGCAGTATTTT.

V is TRBV6-5 and J is TRBJ2-7; 12 bases line up with TRBD1. V shed 0 bases, J shed 9 bases, and the junction held 6 bases outside the gene matches. The CDR3 extends over 15 amino acids. In germline, CDR1 is MNHEY, CDR2 SVGAGI. The CDR3 DNA follows: TGTGCCAGCAGTTACTCGGGACAGGGGGCCGACGGGCAGTACTTC. This translates into CASSYSGQGADGQYF.

This rearrangement joins TRBV28 to TRBJ1-5; tentatively, D is TRBD1 (5 bases). The CDR3 loop spans 19 amino acids. V lost 5 bases to trimming and J lost 0 bases, with 23 bases between them. The germline gives CDR1 MDHEN, CDR2 SYDVKM. CDR3 bases: TGTGCCAGCAGTCCCCCCCAGACAGACATTTATTATAGCAATCAGCCCCAGCATTTT. Encoded protein: CASSPPQTDIYYSNQPQHF.

The chain employs TRBV5-8 and TRBJ2-1; no clear D gene. The CDR3 sequence is 15 residues long. The germline V gene encodes CDR1 SGHTS and CDR2 YDEGEE. The V and J ends lost 4 bases and 4 bases respectively, with 15 bases between them. In nucleotides, the CDR3 is TGTGCCAGCAGCCCTGGGCGAGGAGTTTACAATGAGCAGTTCTTC. Its translation is CASSPGRGVYNEQFF.

J is TRBJ2-1 and V is TRBV6-6; a weak D match, TRBD2 (5 bases). Per the germline V gene, CDR1 is MNHNY and CDR2 is SVGAGI (reference sequence). Trimming removed 2 bases from V and 4 bases from J, with 6 bases in between. The CDR3 runs 13 residues. As DNA, the CDR3 is TGTGCCAGCAGTTACCCGGGATACAATGAGCAGTTCTTC. Translated, it gives CASSYPGYNEQFF.

This clone was counted a single time. The CDR3 DNA follows: TGTGCCAGCAGCTTAGGTATGCGGCTAGCGGGAGCAGAGACCCAGTACTTC. Amino acids: CASSLGMRLAGAETQYF. This chain uses TRBV11-2 with TRBJ2-5; 10 bases line up with TRBD2. CDR3 size: 17 residues. Germline CDR1 SGHAT, CDR2 FQNNGV. Losses at the gene ends were 1 base for V and 4 bases for J; bases not matched to a gene: 9.

J is TRBJ2-1 and V is TRBV9; no reliable D call. This CDR3 contains 16 residues. CDR1 and CDR2 (germline): SGDLS, YYNGEE. V was cut by 4 bases and J by 0 bases, with 14 bases left in between. Written as DNA, the CDR3 is TGTGCCAGCAGCCCTAGGAGCGCGAGCTCCTACAATGAGCAGTTCTTC. It specifies CASSPRSASSYNEQFF.

CDR3 sequence: CASSHIFRGLQETQYF. The CDR3 DNA reads as TGTGCCAGCAGCCACATATTCAGGGGTCTCCAAGAGACCCAGTACTTC. This chain connects TRBV11-2 to TRBJ2-5; D is possibly TRBD1 (6 bases). Germline CDR1 is SGHAT and CDR2 is FQNNGV. This CDR3 has 16 residues. V was trimmed by 5 bases and J by 1 base, leaving 17 bases between them.

In regard to this clone: This clone may be a read error of a much larger clone one base away. The chain combines TRBV5-1 with TRBJ2-2, with a tentative D call TRBD2 (5 bases). The germline V gene has CDR1 SGHRS and CDR2 YFSETQ. The CDR3 length is 14 residues. DNA of the CDR3: TGCGCCAGCAGCTTGGACGTGGAGCACCGGGGAGCTGTTTTT. This codes for CASSLDVEHRGAVF.

This clone was recorded many times. The same CDR3 is also encoded by other DNA sequences in this sample. Here the CDR3 reads CASSLGGGSSYEQYF. CDR3 sequence (DNA): TGTGCCAGCAGCCTAGGCGGGGGCAGCTCCTACGAGCAGTACTTC. This chain joins TRBV6-5 and TRBJ2-7; possible D gene TRBD2, 7 bases. With 6 bases removed from V and 0 bases from J, the gap between germline ends came to 15 bases. Germline CDR1 reads MNHEY; CDR2 reads SVGAGI. The CDR3 runs to 15 residues.

The genes are TRBV9 and TRBJ2-7; TRBD1 aligns across 8 bases. V was clipped by 3 bases and J by 2 bases; unmatched bases: 4. Germline V gene lookup returns CDR1 SGDLS and CDR2 YYNGEE. The CDR3 has 14 amino acids. This chain's CDR3 is CASSAGQGPYEQYF. Here the CDR3 DNA reads TGTGCCAGCAGCGCCGGACAGGGACCCTACGAGCAGTACTTC.

J is TRBJ2-5 and V is TRBV27, with unresolved D. Germline-derived CDR1 and CDR2 are MNHEY and SMNVEV (reference sequence). V was trimmed by 10 bases and J by 4 bases, leaving 16 bases between them. The CDR3 runs 13 residues. CDR3 amino acids: CATAAWPRETQYF. The CDR3 region has the DNA TGTGCCACCGCCGCCTGGCCCCGAGAGACCCAGTACTTC.

V gene TRBV6-4 combines with J gene TRBJ2-3; no definite D call. The CDR3 extends over 15 amino acids. V lost 3 bases, J lost 4 bases, and 14 bases lay in between. Germline loops: CDR1 MRHNA, CDR2 SNTAGT. CDR3 coding DNA: TGTGCCAGCAGTGAAGTGGGCGCGAGCGCAGATACGCAGTATTTT. Amino acid sequence: CASSEVGASADTQYF.

This clone has only one observation. V is TRBV6-1 and J is TRBJ1-2; tentative D call: TRBD1 (5 bases). V lost 0 bases and J 4 bases, leaving 12 bases between the germline ends. Germline V gives CDR1 MNHNS, CDR2 SASEGT. The CDR3 has 15 residues. The CDR3 here is CASSEAGDFIYGYTF. The CDR3 coding sequence is TGTGCCAGCAGTGAAGCAGGGGATTTCATCTATGGCTACACCTTC.

Regarding this clone: At one of its ends the junction is not consistent with the germline gene, which may arise from a read error. This chain joins TRBV6-9 and TRBJ2-7; 8 nucleotides line up with TRBD1. There are 11 residues in the CDR3. The germline gives CDR1 MNHGY, CDR2 SVAAGI. The CDR3 loop reads CARTGNYEQYF. DNA for the CDR3: TGCGCCAGGACAGGGAACTACGAGCAGTACTTC.

The chain has TRBV11-3 and TRBJ1-1; D is undetermined. Per the germline V gene, CDR1 is SGHNT and CDR2 is YENEEA. CDR3 length equals 12 residues. V lost 5 bases and J lost 8, with 12 bases in between. The chain's CDR3 is CASSQEEGEAFF. In nucleotides, the CDR3 is TGTGCCAGCAGCCAAGAAGAGGGCGAAGCTTTCTTT.

This rearrangement joins TRBV11-2 to TRBJ2-7; D perhaps matches TRBD2 (5 bases). V shed 5 bases and J shed 12 bases, with 26 bases lying between them. This CDR3 comprises 15 residues. Germline V lookup: CDR1 SGHAT, CDR2 FQNNGV. Here the CDR3 DNA reads TGTGCCAGCAGCCTAACGGGGTATGGGAATCCGACTCCGTACTTC. Translating gives CASSLTGYGNPTPYF. The full variable domain, its missing parts supplied by reference TRBV11-2 and TRBJ2-7, is EAGVAQSPRYKIIEKRQSVAFWCNPISGHATLYWYQQILGQGPKLLIQFQNNGVVDDSQLPKDRFSAERLKGVDSTLKIQPAKLEDSAVYLCASSLTGYGNPTPYFGPGTRLTVT.